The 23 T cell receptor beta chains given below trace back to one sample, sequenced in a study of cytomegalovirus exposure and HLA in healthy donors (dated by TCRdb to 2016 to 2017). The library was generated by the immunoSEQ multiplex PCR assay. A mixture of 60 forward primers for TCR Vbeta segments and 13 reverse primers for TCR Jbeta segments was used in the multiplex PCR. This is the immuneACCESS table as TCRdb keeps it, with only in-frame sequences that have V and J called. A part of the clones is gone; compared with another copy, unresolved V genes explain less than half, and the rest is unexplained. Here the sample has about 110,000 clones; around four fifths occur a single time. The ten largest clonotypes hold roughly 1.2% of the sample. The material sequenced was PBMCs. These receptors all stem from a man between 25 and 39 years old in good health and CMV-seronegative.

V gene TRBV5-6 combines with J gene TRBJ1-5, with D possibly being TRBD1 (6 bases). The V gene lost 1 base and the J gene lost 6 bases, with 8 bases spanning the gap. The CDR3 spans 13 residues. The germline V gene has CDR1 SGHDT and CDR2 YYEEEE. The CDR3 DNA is TGTGCCAGCAGCTTGACAGGGAGTCAGCCCCAGCATTTT. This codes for CASSLTGSQPQHF.

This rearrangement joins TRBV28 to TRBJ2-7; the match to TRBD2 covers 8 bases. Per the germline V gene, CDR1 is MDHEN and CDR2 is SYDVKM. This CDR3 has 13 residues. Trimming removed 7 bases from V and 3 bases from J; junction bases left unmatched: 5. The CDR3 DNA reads TGTGCCAGCACCAAACTAGCGGTCTACGAGCAGTACTTC. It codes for CASTKLAVYEQYF.

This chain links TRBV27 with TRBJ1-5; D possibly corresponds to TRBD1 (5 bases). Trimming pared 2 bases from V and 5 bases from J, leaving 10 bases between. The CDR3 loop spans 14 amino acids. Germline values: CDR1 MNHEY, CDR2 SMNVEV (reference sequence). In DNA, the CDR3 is TGTGCCAGCAGTTTACAGGGCGTCGATCAGCCCCAGCATTTT. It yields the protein CASSLQGVDQPQHF.

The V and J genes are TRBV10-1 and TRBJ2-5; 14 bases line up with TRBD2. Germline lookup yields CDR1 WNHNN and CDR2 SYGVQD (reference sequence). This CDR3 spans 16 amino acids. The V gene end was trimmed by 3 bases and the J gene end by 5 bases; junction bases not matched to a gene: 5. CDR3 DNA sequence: TGCGCCAGCAGTGAAGGGACTAGCGGGAGAGTTGAGACCCAGTACTTC. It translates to CASSEGTSGRVETQYF.

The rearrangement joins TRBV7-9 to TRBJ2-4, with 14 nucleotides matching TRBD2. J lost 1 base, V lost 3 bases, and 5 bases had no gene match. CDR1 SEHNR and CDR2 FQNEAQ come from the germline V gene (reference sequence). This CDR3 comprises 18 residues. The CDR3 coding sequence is TGTGCCAGCAGCTTTGGACTAGCGGGAGGTCTGGCCAAAAACATTCAGTACTTC. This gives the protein CASSFGLAGGLAKNIQYF.

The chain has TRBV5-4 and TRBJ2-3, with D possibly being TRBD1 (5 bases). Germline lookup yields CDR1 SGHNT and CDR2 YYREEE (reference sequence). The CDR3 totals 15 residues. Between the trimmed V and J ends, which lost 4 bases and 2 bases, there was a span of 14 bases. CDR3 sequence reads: CASSRTYGVTDTQYF. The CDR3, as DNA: TGTGCCAGCAGCAGGACATATGGGGTCACAGATACGCAGTATTTT.

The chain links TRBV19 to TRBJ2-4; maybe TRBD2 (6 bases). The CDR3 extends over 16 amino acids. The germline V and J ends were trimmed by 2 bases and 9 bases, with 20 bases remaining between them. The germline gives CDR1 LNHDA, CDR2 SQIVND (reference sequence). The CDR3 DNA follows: TGTGCCAGTAGTATACTTTCTGGGCGGAGGGAGGCCATTCAGTACTTC. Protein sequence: CASSILSGRREAIQYF.

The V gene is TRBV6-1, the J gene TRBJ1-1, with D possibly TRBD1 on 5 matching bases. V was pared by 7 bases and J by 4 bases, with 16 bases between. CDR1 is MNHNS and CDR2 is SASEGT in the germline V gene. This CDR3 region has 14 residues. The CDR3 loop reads CASTTGVVVTEAFF. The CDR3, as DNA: TGTGCCAGCACCACAGGTGTTGTCGTCACTGAAGCTTTCTTT.

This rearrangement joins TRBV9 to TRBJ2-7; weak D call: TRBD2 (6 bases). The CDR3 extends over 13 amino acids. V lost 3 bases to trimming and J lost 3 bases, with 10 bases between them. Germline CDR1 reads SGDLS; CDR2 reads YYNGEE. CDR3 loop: CASSAEDYYEQYF. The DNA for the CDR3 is TGTGCCAGCAGCGCCGAGGACTACTACGAGCAGTACTTC.

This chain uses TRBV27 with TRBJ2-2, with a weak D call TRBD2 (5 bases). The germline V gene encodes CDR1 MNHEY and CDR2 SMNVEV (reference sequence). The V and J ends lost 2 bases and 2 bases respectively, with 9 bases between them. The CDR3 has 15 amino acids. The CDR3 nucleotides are TGTGCCAGCAGTTTAACTAGGTCAAACACCGGGGAGCTGTTTTTT. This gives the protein CASSLTRSNTGELFF.

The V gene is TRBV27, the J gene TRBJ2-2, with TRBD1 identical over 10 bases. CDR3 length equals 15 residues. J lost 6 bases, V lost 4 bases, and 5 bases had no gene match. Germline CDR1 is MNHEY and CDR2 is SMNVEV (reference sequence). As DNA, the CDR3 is TGTGCCAGCAGTTCCCGACAGGGGGCGGCCGGGGAGCTGTTTTTT. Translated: CASSSRQGAAGELFF.

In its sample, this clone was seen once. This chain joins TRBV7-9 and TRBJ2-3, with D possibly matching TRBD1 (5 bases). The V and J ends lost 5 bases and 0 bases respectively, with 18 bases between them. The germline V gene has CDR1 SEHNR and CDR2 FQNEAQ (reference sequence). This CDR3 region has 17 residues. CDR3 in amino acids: CASSHSTRQQSTDTQYF. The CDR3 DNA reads TGTGCCAGCAGCCACTCGACACGACAGCAGAGCACAGATACGCAGTATTTT. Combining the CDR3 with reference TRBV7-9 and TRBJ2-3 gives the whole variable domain DTGVSQNPRHKITKRGQNVTFRCDPISEHNRLYWYRQTLGQGPEFLTYFQNEAQLEKSRLLSDRFSAERPKGSFSTLEIQRTEQGDSAMYLCASSHSTRQQSTDTQYFGPGTRLTVL.

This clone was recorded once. CDR3 sequence (DNA): TGTGCCAGCAGCTTGGACAGGGGCCCAATCTACGAGCAGTACTTC. Its protein is CASSLDRGPIYEQYF. The chain combines TRBV7-2 with TRBJ2-7; 9 bases fit TRBD1. After removal of 3 bases from V and 3 bases from J, the junction contained 6 bases not matched to a gene. The CDR3 sequence is 15 residues long. CDR1 is SGHTA, CDR2 FQGNSA, per germline.

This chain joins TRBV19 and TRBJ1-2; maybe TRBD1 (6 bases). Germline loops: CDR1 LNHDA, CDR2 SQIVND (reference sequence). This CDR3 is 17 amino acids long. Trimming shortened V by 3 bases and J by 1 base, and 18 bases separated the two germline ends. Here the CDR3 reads CASSIQQSDRNNYGYTF. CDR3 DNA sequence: TGTGCCAGTAGTATCCAGCAAAGCGACAGGAATAACTATGGCTACACCTTC.

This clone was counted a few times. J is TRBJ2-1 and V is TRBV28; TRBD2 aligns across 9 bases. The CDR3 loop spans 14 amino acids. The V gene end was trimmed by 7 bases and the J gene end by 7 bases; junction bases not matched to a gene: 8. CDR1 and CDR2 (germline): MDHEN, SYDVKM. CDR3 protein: CASTPGREGNEQFF. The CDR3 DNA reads TGTGCCAGCACCCCCGGGCGGGAGGGGAATGAGCAGTTCTTC.

Written as DNA, the CDR3 is TGTGCCAGCAGTTCGATATTACAGGGTCCCCCCTTCGACAATGAGCAGTTCTTC. Encoded protein: CASSSILQGPPFDNEQFF. The rearrangement links TRBV27 to TRBJ2-1, with D perhaps TRBD1 (6 bases). Trimming took off 4 bases at V and 5 bases at J, with 24 bases between the two ends. This CDR3 has 18 residues. Germline V gene data show CDR1 as MNHEY and CDR2 as SMNVEV (reference sequence).

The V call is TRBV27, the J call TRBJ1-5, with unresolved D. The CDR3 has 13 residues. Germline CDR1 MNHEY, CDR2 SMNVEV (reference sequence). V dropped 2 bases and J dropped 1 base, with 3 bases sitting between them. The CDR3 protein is CASSLLSNQPQHF. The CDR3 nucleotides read TGTGCCAGCAGTTTACTGAGCAATCAGCCCCAGCATTTT.

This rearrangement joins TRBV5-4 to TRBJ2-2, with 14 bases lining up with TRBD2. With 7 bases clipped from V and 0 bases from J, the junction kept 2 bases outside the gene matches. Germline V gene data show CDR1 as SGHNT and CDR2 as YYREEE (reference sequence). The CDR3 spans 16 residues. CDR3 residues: CASATSGGANTGELFF. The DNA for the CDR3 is TGTGCCAGCGCGACTAGCGGGGGGGCGAACACCGGGGAGCTGTTTTTT.

The CDR3 nucleotides are TGTGCCAGCAGCGTTAGACAGGGCTACACTGAAGCTTTCTTT. Its translation is CASSVRQGYTEAFF. The chain links TRBV2 to TRBJ1-1; the match to TRBD1 covers 7 bases. The CDR3 runs to 14 residues. Trimming took 6 bases from V and 3 from J; bases not matched to a gene: 7. Germline V gives CDR1 SNHLY, CDR2 FYNNEI.

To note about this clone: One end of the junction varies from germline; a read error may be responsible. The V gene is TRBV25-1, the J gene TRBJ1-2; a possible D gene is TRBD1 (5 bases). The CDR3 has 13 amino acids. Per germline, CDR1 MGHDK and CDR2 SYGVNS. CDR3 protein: CASRDGFKGSYTF. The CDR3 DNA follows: TGTGCCAGCCGTGACGGGTTCAAGGGGAGCTACACCTTC.

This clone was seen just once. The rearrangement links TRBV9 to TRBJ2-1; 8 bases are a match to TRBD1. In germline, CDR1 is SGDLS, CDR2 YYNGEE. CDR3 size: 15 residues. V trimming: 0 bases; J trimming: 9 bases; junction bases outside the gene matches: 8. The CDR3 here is CASSVAGQGIVEQFF. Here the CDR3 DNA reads TGTGCCAGCAGCGTAGCCGGACAGGGTATTGTTGAGCAGTTCTTC.

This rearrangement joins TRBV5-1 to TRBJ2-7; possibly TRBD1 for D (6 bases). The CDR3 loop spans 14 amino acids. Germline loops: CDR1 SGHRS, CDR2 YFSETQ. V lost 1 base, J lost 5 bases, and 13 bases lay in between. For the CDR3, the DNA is TGCGCCAGCAGCTTGAGCAGGGACATCCACGAGCAGTACTTC. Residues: CASSLSRDIHEQYF.

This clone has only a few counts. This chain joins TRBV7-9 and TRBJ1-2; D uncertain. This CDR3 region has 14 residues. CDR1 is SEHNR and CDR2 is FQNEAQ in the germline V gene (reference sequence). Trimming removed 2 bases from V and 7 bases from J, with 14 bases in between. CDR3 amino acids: CASSLYARQGGYTF. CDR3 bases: TGTGCCAGCAGCTTATATGCCCGACAAGGTGGCTACACCTTC.